This is a list of T cell receptor beta chains from one sample in a study of T cells after yellow fever vaccination. TCRdb called the 5' RACE reads again in MiXCR, with one record for every CDR3 protein. In the table there are about 310,000 distinct CDR3 sequences, 3% to 4.5% of which are singletons. The specimen comprised PBMCs, sampled on the day of the yellow fever booster vaccination. All receptors derive from a man younger than 35 who received the YFV17D yellow fever vaccine. The CDR3 runs from the conserved cysteine through the conserved F or W. D genes are given only for firm matches. Not all rows give a size; the values are once, few, many and, for expanded clones, a class.

j_call | clone_size | d_call | v_call | cdr3_aa | cdr3_nt
TRBJ2-6 | many | . | TRBV5-1 | CASSGTASSGANVLTF | TGCGCCAGCTCTGGAACAGCAAGCTCTGGGGCCAACGTCCTGACTTTC
TRBJ2-3 | . | . | TRBV28 | CASSQGWTDTQYF | TGTGCCAGCAGTCAGGGTTGGACAGATACGCAGTATTTT
TRBJ2-6 | few | . | TRBV12-3/TRBV12-4 | CASSLSQISGANVLTF | TGTGCCAGCAGTTTGAGCCAGATCTCTGGGGCCAACGTCCTGACTTTC
TRBJ2-5 | many | TRBD2 | TRBV7-2 | CASSPLPSGGGGTQYF | TGTGCCAGCAGCCCGCTGCCTAGCGGGGGGGGCGGGACCCAGTACTTC
TRBJ2-1 | many | TRBD2 | TRBV5-1 | CASSWTSSNEQFF | TGCGCCAGCAGCTGGACTAGCAGCAATGAGCAGTTCTTC
TRBJ1-1 | few | TRBD1 | TRBV20-1 | CSATSGQMNTEAFF | TGCAGTGCTACCTCGGGACAGATGAACACTGAAGCTTTCTTT
TRBJ2-1 | few | . | TRBV5-1 | CASSMDVSSYNEQFF | TGCGCCAGCAGCATGGACGTAAGCTCCTACAATGAGCAGTTCTTC
TRBJ1-1 | many | . | TRBV10-3 | CAIKGGGSNTEAFF | TGTGCCATCAAGGGCGGGGGATCGAACACTGAAGCTTTCTTT
TRBJ2-1 | few | . | TRBV2 | CASISDRSYNEQFF | TGTGCCAGCATTAGCGACCGGTCCTACAATGAGCAGTTCTTC
TRBJ1-1 | few | TRBD1 | TRBV20-1 | CSARDSPGGLAEAFF | TGCAGTGCTAGAGATAGTCCAGGGGGCCTCGCTGAAGCTTTCTTT
TRBJ2-2 | few | . | TRBV14 | CASSQSSNTGELFF | TGTGCCAGCAGCCAATCGTCGAACACCGGGGAGCTGTTTTTT
TRBJ2-1 | few | . | TRBV6-5 | CASRGGQRPEQFF | TGTGCCAGCAGGGGAGGACAGCGCCCTGAGCAGTTCTTC
TRBJ2-3 | many | . | TRBV9 | CASSVSGATDTQYF | TGTGCCAGCAGCGTATCGGGGGCCACAGATACGCAGTATTTT
TRBJ1-4 | many | . | TRBV4-3 | CASSHLSGPATNEKLFF | TGCGCCAGCAGCCACCTATCAGGGCCTGCAACTAATGAAAAACTGTTTTTT
TRBJ1-6 | few | TRBD1 | TRBV5-6 | CASSSPLTGPKIHF | TGTGCCAGCAGCTCACCGTTGACAGGGCCGAAGATCCACTTT
TRBJ2-4 | few | . | TRBV19 | CASRPGQSKNIQYF | TGTGCCAGTCGGCCCGGACAGTCCAAAAACATTCAGTACTTC
TRBJ2-1 | few | TRBD2 | TRBV7-6 | CASSFGLAGINEQFF | TGTGCCAGCAGCTTCGGACTAGCGGGGATCAATGAGCAGTTCTTC
TRBJ2-2 | many | . | TRBV29-1 | CSVLLQGRTGELFF | TGCAGCGTTCTCCTCCAGGGTCGGACCGGGGAGCTGTTTTTT
TRBJ2-1 | many | . | TRBV20-1 | CSARAVGSHEQFF | TGCAGTGCTAGAGCGGTTGGATCTCATGAGCAGTTCTTC
TRBJ2-6 | few | TRBD1 | TRBV5-1 | CASSPGQLGANVLTF | TGCGCCAGCAGCCCGGGACAGTTAGGGGCCAACGTCCTGACTTTC
TRBJ2-7 | many | TRBD2 | TRBV12-3/TRBV12-4 | CASSPGLGRVEEQYF | TGTGCCAGCAGTCCTGGACTAGGTCGGGTAGAGGAGCAGTACTTC
TRBJ1-1 | many | TRBD1 | TRBV3-1 | CASSLLQGTEAFF | TGTGCCAGCAGCCTCCTACAGGGGACTGAAGCTTTCTTT
TRBJ2-2 | . | . | TRBV19 | CASSRLTRGGELFF | TGTGCCAGTAGTAGACTGACCAGAGGCGGGGAGCTGTTTTTT
TRBJ1-1 | few | . | TRBV10-3 | CAISEARGGTEAFF | TGTGCCATCAGTGAGGCCCGCGGGGGCACTGAAGCTTTCTTT
TRBJ1-2 | few | . | TRBV7-9 | CASSPHGAVGWSYGYTF | TGTGCCAGCAGCCCCCACGGGGCAGTGGGTTGGTCCTATGGCTACACCTTC
TRBJ2-7 | many | TRBD2 | TRBV3-1 | CASSQDGLGLASYEQYF | TGTGCCAGCAGCCAAGATGGTCTGGGACTAGCTTCCTACGAGCAGTACTTC
TRBJ1-1 | . | . | TRBV5-4 | CTSSLERAGRTDTEAFF | TGTACCAGCAGCTTGGAGAGGGCGGGGAGGACGGACACTGAAGCTTTCTTT
TRBJ1-1 | . | . | TRBV4-3 | CASSQQGPDTEAFF | TGCGCCAGCAGCCAACAGGGGCCGGACACTGAAGCTTTCTTT
TRBJ2-5 | many | . | TRBV18 | CASSPGQETQYF | TGTGCCAGCAGTCCCGGACAAGAGACCCAGTACTTC
TRBJ2-5 | . | . | TRBV12-3/TRBV12-4 | CASSFSRRETQYF | TGTGCCAGCAGTTTCTCTAGGAGGGAGACCCAGTACTTC
TRBJ2-7 | few | . | TRBV6-2/TRBV6-3 | CASSYAGAYEQYF | TGTGCCAGCAGTTACGCAGGGGCCTACGAGCAGTACTTC
TRBJ1-1 | many | . | TRBV7-2 | CASTLLTEAFF | TGTGCCAGCACCCTTCTCACTGAAGCTTTCTTT
TRBJ2-2 | . | . | TRBV5-4 | CASSPEFGVSGELFF | TGTGCCAGCAGCCCGGAGTTTGGGGTTTCCGGGGAGCTGTTTTTT
TRBJ1-2 | few | . | TRBV7-9 | CAGESGNYGYTF | TGTGCCGGCGAGTCGGGGAACTATGGCTACACCTTC
TRBJ2-1 | few | . | TRBV5-4 | CASSLAGRVIDEQFF | TGTGCCAGCAGCTTGGCGGGCAGGGTAATCGATGAGCAGTTCTTC
TRBJ2-2 | many | TRBD2 | TRBV11-2 | CASSPGGTNTGELFF | TGTGCCAGCAGCCCCGGGGGGACGAACACCGGGGAGCTGTTTTTT
TRBJ2-1 | many | TRBD1 | TRBV6-2/TRBV6-3 | CASSSGTGYPSEQFF | TGTGCCAGCAGTTCTGGGACAGGGTACCCGAGTGAGCAGTTCTTC
TRBJ1-1 | . | . | TRBV21-1 | CASSKAPGQGPEAFF | TGTGCCAGCAGCAAAGCCCCGGGACAGGGACCCGAAGCTTTCTTT
TRBJ1-1 | few | . | TRBV12-3/TRBV12-4 | CASTSAPRGTEAFF | TGTGCCAGCACCTCGGCCCCCAGGGGCACTGAAGCTTTCTTT
TRBJ1-1 | many | TRBD1 | TRBV18 | CASSPPSQGVAEAFF | TGTGCCAGCTCACCACCGAGCCAGGGGGTCGCTGAAGCTTTCTTT
TRBJ2-5 | few | TRBD1 | TRBV2 | CASMGRRTGGETQYF | TGTGCCAGCATGGGACGTCGGACAGGGGGAGAGACCCAGTACTTC
TRBJ2-5 | few | . | TRBV12-5 | CASGLATTDTSYQETQYF | TGTGCTAGTGGTTTGGCGACTACTGACACTTCATATCAAGAGACCCAGTACTTC
TRBJ2-7 | . | TRBD2 | TRBV4-3 | CASSQARLAGELYEQYF | TGCGCCAGCAGCCAAGCTCGGCTAGCGGGCGAACTCTACGAGCAGTACTTC
TRBJ2-2 | many | TRBD1 | TRBV5-5 | CASSPSGDRGAGELFF | TGTGCCAGCAGCCCTAGTGGGGACAGGGGGGCCGGGGAGCTGTTTTTT
TRBJ2-4 | many | TRBD2 | TRBV3-1 | CASQGTSGALAKNIQYF | TGTGCCAGCCAAGGGACTAGCGGGGCCTTAGCCAAAAACATTCAGTACTTC
TRBJ2-7 | . | . | TRBV7-3 | CASSLAARSEQYF | TGTGCCAGCAGCTTAGCGGCGAGGAGCGAGCAGTACTTC
TRBJ1-5 | many | . | TRBV12-3/TRBV12-4 | CASSNRWTGDQPQHF | TGTGCCAGCAGTAACCGATGGACCGGTGATCAGCCCCAGCATTTT
TRBJ1-5 | many | . | TRBV7-2 | CASSFLYAQPQHF | TGTGCCAGCAGCTTTCTTTACGCTCAGCCCCAGCATTTT
TRBJ2-2 | . | TRBD1 | TRBV6-2/TRBV6-3 | CASSYRGTAYTGELFF | TGTGCCAGCAGTTACCGAGGGACAGCTTACACCGGGGAGCTGTTTTTT
TRBJ2-3 | few | TRBD2 | TRBV12-3/TRBV12-4 | CASSLALLAGGLTDTQYF | TGTGCCAGCAGTTTAGCGCTACTAGCGGGGGGCCTTACAGATACGCAGTATTTT